Below, 5 T cell receptor beta chains from the same sample are listed, as sequenced in a study of shared clonotypes between healthy human individuals. The table came from immunoSEQ multiplex PCR; TCRdb's copy has only in-frame clones and leaves some out. Counted here are approximately 340,000 clones, roughly 80% occurring once; the ten biggest clones make up around 9.3%. Material: memory CD4+ T cells sorted from blood. Subset here: CD45RA-negative fraction. These receptors all come from a man aged 30 to 45 in good health.

The rearrangement joins TRBV18 to TRBJ2-5; TRBD2 matches at 9 bases. The CDR3 totals 16 residues. V lost 2 bases to trimming and J lost 4 bases; unmatched junction nucleotides: 8. Per the germline V gene, CDR1 is KGHSH and CDR2 is LQKENI. CDR3 nucleotides: TGTGCCAGCTCACCAGCTAGCGGGAATATGGGAGAGACCCAGTACTTC. Translated: CASSPASGNMGETQYF.

The CDR3 DNA follows: TGTGCCAGCAGTTTGCCGGCCACTGAAGCTTTCTTT. It yields the protein CASSLPATEAFF. The chain joins TRBV28 to TRBJ1-1, with D hard to call. CDR1 MDHEN and CDR2 SYDVKM come from the germline V gene. The CDR3 has 12 amino acids. The V end lost 3 bases, the J end lost 4 bases, and 6 bases lay between the germline ends.

The chain is built from TRBV15 and TRBJ1-4; the match to TRBD1 covers 7 bases. The CDR3 totals 14 residues. The germline V gene encodes CDR1 LNHNV and CDR2 YYDKDF (reference sequence). V dropped 11 bases and J dropped 3; count of bases not matched to a gene: 9. The DNA of the CDR3 is TGTGCCGCGAGAGAAGGGACAGCTAATGAAAAACTGTTTTTT. Translating gives CAAREGTANEKLFF.

The chain combines TRBV2 with TRBJ1-2, with a tentative D call TRBD1 (6 bases). Per the germline V gene, CDR1 is SNHLY and CDR2 is FYNNEI. Between the trimmed V and J ends, which lost 6 bases and 6 bases, there was a span of 14 bases. CDR3 length: 13 amino acids. The CDR3 DNA reads TGTGCCAGCAGCGGGACACTGGGGGATGGCTACACCTTC. Translation: CASSGTLGDGYTF.

This chain links TRBV7-2 with TRBJ2-7; D may be TRBD1 or TRBD2 (6 bases each). Germline V gene data show CDR1 as SGHTA and CDR2 as FQGNSA. This CDR3 has 15 residues. V was clipped by 3 bases and J by 6 bases, with 18 bases between them. The CDR3 sequence is CASSLTGGGPFEQYF. DNA for the CDR3: TGTGCCAGCAGCTTGACAGGCGGAGGGCCGTTCGAGCAGTACTTC.